What follows are 2 T cell receptor beta chains derived from one specimen sequenced in a study of T-cell reconstitution after alpha-beta-depleted transplantation in children. Unique molecular identifiers were incorporated into the prepared TCRbeta library. TCRdb fed the PCR reads into MiXCR, producing one record per CDR3 protein. The sample holds about 900,000 distinct CDR3 sequences, about 30% seen once. Sequencing was performed on PBMCs, mostly from graft donor cells, taken 360 days after TCRalphabeta/CD19-depleted stem cell transplant. Source of these receptors: a boy less than two years old who had a stem cell transplant for SCID, so the T cells may come from the graft donor.

This clonotype was found a few times. V and J are TRBV18 and TRBJ2-1; the D gene is possibly TRBD2 (5 bases). CDR3 length equals 15 residues. Germline V gene lookup returns CDR1 KGHSH and CDR2 LQKENI. V was trimmed by 6 bases and J by 6 bases, leaving 18 bases between them. The CDR3 loop is CASSYREITSNEQFF. Written as DNA, the CDR3 is TGTGCCAGCTCCTACCGGGAAATTACTAGCAATGAGCAGTTCTTC.

The chain is built from TRBV12-5 and TRBJ2-7, with a tentative D call TRBD2 (5 bases). Per germline, CDR1 LGHNT and CDR2 FRNRAP. The CDR3 length is 16 residues. Trimming removed 1 base from V and 6 bases from J, with 19 bases in between. The CDR3 protein is CASGLDNPWRPSEQYF. For the CDR3, the DNA is TGTGCTAGTGGTTTGGATAACCCATGGAGGCCGTCCGAGCAGTACTTC.